Listed below are T cell receptor beta chains from one sample, sequenced in a study of cytomegalovirus exposure and HLA in healthy donors. The table came from immunoSEQ multiplex PCR; TCRdb's copy has only in-frame clones and leaves some out. This table holds 150,000 to 200,000 clones, more than 60% found once. What was sequenced was PBMCs. Receptor source: a woman aged 30 to 39 in good health and CMV-seropositive. The CDR3 runs from the conserved cysteine through the conserved F or W. Each record gives: clone size, V gene, J gene, D gene, CDR3 DNA, CDR3 protein. The D gene is left open where the match is weak. Clone sizes are given selectively: once, few, many, or a class where the clone is expanded.

.	TRBV11-2	TRBJ2-7	TRBD1	TGTGCCAGCAGCCCCCAGACAGGGGGCCACGAGCAGTACTTC	CASSPQTGGHEQYF
once	TRBV2	TRBJ2-3	.	TGTGCCAGCACGGAGCAGAGCAGCACAGATACGCAGTATTTT	CASTEQSSTDTQYF
.	TRBV30	TRBJ2-3	TRBD2	TGTGCCTGGACCCCGGGACAGGGACGCTCTTTGACTAGCGGGATGACAGATACGCAGTATTTT	CAWTPGQGRSLTSGMTDTQYF
.	TRBV10-3	TRBJ2-3	TRBD1	TGTGCCATCAGTGGGACACTAAACGTGACAGGGGCTAGCACAGATACGCAGTATTTT	CAISGTLNVTGASTDTQYF
.	TRBV4-2	TRBJ2-6	TRBD2	TGTGCCAGCAGCCAAGAAAGCGGGAGCTCTGGGGCCAACGTCCTGACTTTC	CASSQESGSSGANVLTF
.	TRBV19	TRBJ2-2	TRBD1	TGTGCCAGCTCCGACAGGGGGAGGACCGGGGAGCTGTTTTTT	CASSDRGRTGELFF
once	TRBV6-5	TRBJ1-3	.	TGTGCCAGCAGTTACTCGCCAGGGCCAAGTGGAAACACCATATATTTT	CASSYSPGPSGNTIYF
.	TRBV7-9	TRBJ2-6	.	TGTGCCAGCAGCCCCGGAGGGGGGGCGGGAGGGGCCAACGTCCTGACTTTC	CASSPGGGAGGANVLTF
.	TRBV28	TRBJ2-1	.	TGTGCCAGCAGGACGAGTGGGGTTAGCGAGACACCCGGGGATGAGCAGTTCTTC	CASRTSGVSETPGDEQFF
.	TRBV28	TRBJ2-3	TRBD2	TGTGCCAGCAGTTTCGTAGCGGGGCCAGGAGATACGCAGTATTTT	CASSFVAGPGDTQYF
.	TRBV29-1	TRBJ2-1	TRBD2	TGCAGCGTTGAGGGACTAGCGGGAAACAATGAGCAGTTCTTC	CSVEGLAGNNEQFF
.	TRBV18	TRBJ1-1	TRBD1	TGTGCCAGCTCTCGGGACAGGGGACGTTTGAACACTGAAGCTTTCTTT	CASSRDRGRLNTEAFF
.	TRBV28	TRBJ2-7	TRBD2	TGTGCCAGCCGTTGGACTAGCGGGACCTACGAGCAGTACTTC	CASRWTSGTYEQYF
.	TRBV30	TRBJ1-5	.	TGTGCCTGGAGCGGGAGGGATCAGCCCCAGCATTTT	CAWSGRDQPQHF
.	TRBV30	TRBJ2-7	TRBD2	TGTGCCGGAAAACCACCGGGACTAGCGGTTTACGAGCAGTACTTC	CAGKPPGLAVYEQYF
.	TRBV28	TRBJ1-3	.	TGTGCCAGCAGTTTGATGAGCTCTGGAAACACCATATATTTT	CASSLMSSGNTIYF
.	TRBV18	TRBJ1-1	.	TGTGCCAGCTCACCACTTCAGGGAGGGACTGAAGCTTTCTTT	CASSPLQGGTEAFF
once	TRBV7-8	TRBJ2-7	TRBD2	TGTGCCAGCAGCTTACTAGCGGGAAACGAGCAGTACTTC	CASSLLAGNEQYF
.	TRBV7-7	TRBJ2-7	TRBD1	TGTGCCAGCAGCCCCCGACAGGGGGGGGAGCAGTACTTC	CASSPRQGGEQYF
.	TRBV29-1	TRBJ2-1	TRBD2	TGCAGCGTTGAAGGAGGCGGTACTAGCGGAATTTACAATGAGCAGTTCTTC	CSVEGGGTSGIYNEQFF
.	TRBV9	TRBJ2-1	.	TGTGCCAGCAGCTTAAGATGGGGTGGGGGGAGTTGGAACAATGAGCAGTTCTTC	CASSLRWGGGSWNNEQFF
.	TRBV6-5	TRBJ2-5	TRBD2	TGTGCCAGCAGTTACGGCCTAGCGGGACAGACCCAGTACTTC	CASSYGLAGQTQYF
.	TRBV9	TRBJ2-1	TRBD1	TGTGCCAGCAGCGCCGGGACAGGGACCTACAATGAGCAGTTCTTC	CASSAGTGTYNEQFF
.	TRBV6-1	TRBJ2-7	TRBD2	TGTGCCAGCACTCGACTAGCGGGAGGGTACGAGCAGTACTTC	CASTRLAGGYEQYF
.	TRBV5-1	TRBJ2-7	.	TGCGCCAGCAGCGGATTACGACGGAGGAGTTTCTACGAGCAGTACTTC	CASSGLRRRSFYEQYF
.	TRBV12-5	TRBJ2-2	TRBD1	TGTGCTAGTGGTTGGACAGGGCAAACGAACACCGGGGAGCTGTTTTTT	CASGWTGQTNTGELFF
.	TRBV5-1	TRBJ1-1	.	TGCGCCAGCAGCGAGGACGGGAGGAACACTGAAGCTTTCTTT	CASSEDGRNTEAFF